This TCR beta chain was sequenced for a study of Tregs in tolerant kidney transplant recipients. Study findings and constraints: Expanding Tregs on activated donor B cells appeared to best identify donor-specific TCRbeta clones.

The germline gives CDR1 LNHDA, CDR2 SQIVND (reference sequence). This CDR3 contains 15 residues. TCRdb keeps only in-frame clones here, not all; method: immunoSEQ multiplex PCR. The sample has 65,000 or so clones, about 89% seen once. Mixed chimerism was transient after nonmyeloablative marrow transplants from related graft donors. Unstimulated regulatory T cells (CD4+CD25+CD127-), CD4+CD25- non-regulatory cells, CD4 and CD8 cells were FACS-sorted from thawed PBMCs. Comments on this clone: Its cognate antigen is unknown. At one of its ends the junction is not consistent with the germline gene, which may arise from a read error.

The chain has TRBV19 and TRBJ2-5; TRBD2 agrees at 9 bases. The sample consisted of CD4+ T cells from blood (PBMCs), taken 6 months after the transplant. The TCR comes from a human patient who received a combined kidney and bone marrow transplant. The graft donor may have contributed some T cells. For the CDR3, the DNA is TGTGCCAGTAGTATACTAGCGGGAAACCAGGAGACCCAGTACTTC. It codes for CASSILAGNQETQYF.